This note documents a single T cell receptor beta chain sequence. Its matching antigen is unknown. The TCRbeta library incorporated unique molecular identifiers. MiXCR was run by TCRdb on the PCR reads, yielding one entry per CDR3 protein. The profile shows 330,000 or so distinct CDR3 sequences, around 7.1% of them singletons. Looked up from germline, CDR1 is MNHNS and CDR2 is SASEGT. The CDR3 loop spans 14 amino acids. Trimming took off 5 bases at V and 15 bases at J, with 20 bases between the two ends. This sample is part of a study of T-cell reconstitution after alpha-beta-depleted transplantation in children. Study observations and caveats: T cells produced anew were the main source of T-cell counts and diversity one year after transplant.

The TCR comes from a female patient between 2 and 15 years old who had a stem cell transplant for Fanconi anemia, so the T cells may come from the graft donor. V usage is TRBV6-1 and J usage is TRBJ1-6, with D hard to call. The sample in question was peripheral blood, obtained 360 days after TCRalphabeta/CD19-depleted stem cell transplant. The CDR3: CASSPRSPKVLLHF. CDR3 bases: TGTGCCAGCAGTCCCCGGTCCCCGAAGGTTCTCCTCCACTTT.